The sequence of this T cell receptor beta chain was determined in a study of lymphopenia after photon versus proton radiotherapy. Study conclusions and caveats: Under photons, naive T cells and diversity fell while effector/memory populations rose.

Profiling relied on immunoSEQ multiplex PCR, and the TCRdb table lists in-frame clones only, not all of them. Of approximately 23,000 clones in the sample, around 89% are singletons; the top ten hold 8.5% to 14%. Comments on this clone: Its specificity is not known.

The CDR3 spans 15 residues. V was pared by 3 bases and J by 5 bases, with 17 bases between. The germline gives CDR1 SGHNT, CDR2 YYREEE (reference sequence). The material was peripheral blood, obtained from a patient treated with proton-based radiotherapy. The sequence was obtained from a man older than 75 with esophageal cancer. The rearrangement uses TRBV5-4 and TRBJ1-1, with a tentative D call TRBD1 (5 bases). The CDR3 sequence is CASSSGWGGGTEAFF. The CDR3 DNA is TGTGCCAGCAGCTCCGGATGGGGGGGTGGGACTGAAGCTTTCTTT.